This T cell receptor beta chain appears in the sequencing data of a study of OX40 agonist ivuxolimab in advanced cancers. For the wider study: Ivuxolimab was an agonistic, fully human IgG2 monoclonal antibody directed against OX40 (CD134), a costimulatory receptor. Peripheral TCRbeta sequencing aimed to test whether ivuxolimab altered TCR sequence diversity and caused clonal T-cell expansion. Prior anti-PD-1, anti-PD-L1 or anti-CTLA-4 therapy was permitted, and checkpoint inhibitors had been received by about 44% of dose-escalation patients. Partial responses occurred in three dose-escalation patients: two with cutaneous melanoma and one with hepatocellular carcinoma. In the dose-escalation cohort, around four fifths of patients were male, and the mean age was approximately 60 years, with a range of about 20 to 79. The paper reports the monotherapy dose-escalation portion (N = 52 patients) of the phase I ivuxolimab trial. Of the roughly 54 dose-escalation patients, hepatocellular carcinoma was present in roughly 19, melanoma in roughly 15, renal cell carcinoma in 9 and head and neck cancer in 9. Intravenous ivuxolimab was administered to patients every 2 weeks at six dose levels: 0.01, 0.1, 0.3, 1.5, 3 and 10 mg/kg. What the research found in general, with its limitations: At doses of 0.1 to 3.0 mg/kg, clonal expansion of both CD4+ and CD8+ T cells in blood was seen between baseline and week 6. Low levels of normalized T-cell clonal expansion were also seen in some nonresponding patients. After ivuxolimab, more expanded clones were found on average in CD8+ T cells than in CD4+ T cells. In partial responders in the 0.1-3.0 mg/kg groups, normalized peripheral clonal expansion was found to be among the lowest, especially among CD8+ T cells. The antigen specificity of the peripheral T cells that underwent clonal expansion was not determined.

To sequence the TCRbeta CDR3 region, genomic DNA was isolated from the sorted cells. The immunoSEQ Assay was used for sequencing of TCRbeta CDR3 regions. The source is immuneACCESS, and TCRdb retained only in-frame sequences with V and J called. Part of the clones is not carried over; for the studies checked, unresolved V genes explain less than half of this, and the remainder is unexplained. The sample table lists about 38,000 clones, about 90% of them with a count of one. The top ten hold nearly 9.5% of the sample. As concerns this clone: Its antigen is currently not known. Per-nucleotide qualities are absent, and no much larger clonotype sits a single base away.

Germline trimming amounts to 6 bases on V and 1 base on J, with 7 as the count of junction bases outside the gene matches. The CDR3 numbers 15 residues from cysteine through phenylalanine. Here the CDR3 DNA is all that survives: 45 bases in frame from base 1. The germline V gene yields MNHEY for CDR1 and SVGAGI for CDR2. Patients with autoimmune disease history or receiving systemic immunosuppression were excluded from the trial. Peripheral blood for TCR sequencing was collected from all dose cohorts at baseline, on cycle 4 day 1, and on cycle 7 day 1. Samples were obtained from an open-label, multicenter, first-in-human phase I dose-escalation trial of ivuxolimab. Adults with locally advanced or metastatic head and neck squamous cell, hepatocellular, melanoma or renal cell carcinoma were enrolled in the trial. Before TCR sequencing, CD4+ T cells and CD8+ T cells from peripheral blood were sorted into separate populations.

Sample: CD4+ or CD8+ T cells sorted from blood, taken in a trial of the OX40 agonist ivuxolimab. This TCR was recovered from an adult with an advanced solid tumor such as melanoma, head and neck, liver or kidney cancer. Recombination joined TRBV6-5 with TRBJ1-1, and 8 junctional nucleotides match TRBD1. Read as DNA, the sequence is TGTGCCAGCAGATCACCCGGACAGGGGAACACTGAAGCTTTCTTT. This is translated as CASRSPGQGNTEAFF.